The clone carrying this T cell receptor (beta chain) was observed a few times. The antigen remains unidentified. Data came from immunoSEQ multiplex PCR; TCRdb stores just in-frame clones and leaves some out. This sample has about 18,000 clones; about 81% occur once, and the top ten carry about 10%. CD4+ T cells from unexposed donors were obtained before the COVID-19 pandemic (2011-2018). CD4+ T cells were isolated from the cells after more than nine days of culture. Testing used SARS-CoV-2 S/N and four cold-coronavirus spikes on unexposed-donor CD4+ T cells, cells permitting. This record belongs to a study of CD4 T cells in relation to SARS-CoV-2 and coronaviruses. Study information: Negative control cultures got HIV-1 Nef peptides or no peptide.

This CDR3 spans 15 amino acids. V was trimmed by 4 bases and J by 8 bases, leaving 21 bases between them. CDR1 SGDLS and CDR2 YYNGEE come from the germline V gene. V gene TRBV9 combines with J gene TRBJ1-2; possibly TRBD1 for D (5 bases). This receptor was identified in a human donor in good health. Sequencing was performed on CD4+ T cells from PBMCs, cultured in vitro. Written as DNA, the CDR3 is TGTGCCAGCAGCCCCGAATTGGGGGAGGGGATGGGCTACACCTTC. It translates to CASSPELGEGMGYTF. Supplemented by reference TRBV9 and TRBJ1-2, the full variable domain reads DSGVTQTPKHLITATGQRVTLRCSPRSGDLSVYWYQQSLDQGLQFLIQYYNGEERAKGNILERFSAQQFPDLHSELNLSSLELGDSALYFCASSPELGEGMGYTFGSGTRLTVV.